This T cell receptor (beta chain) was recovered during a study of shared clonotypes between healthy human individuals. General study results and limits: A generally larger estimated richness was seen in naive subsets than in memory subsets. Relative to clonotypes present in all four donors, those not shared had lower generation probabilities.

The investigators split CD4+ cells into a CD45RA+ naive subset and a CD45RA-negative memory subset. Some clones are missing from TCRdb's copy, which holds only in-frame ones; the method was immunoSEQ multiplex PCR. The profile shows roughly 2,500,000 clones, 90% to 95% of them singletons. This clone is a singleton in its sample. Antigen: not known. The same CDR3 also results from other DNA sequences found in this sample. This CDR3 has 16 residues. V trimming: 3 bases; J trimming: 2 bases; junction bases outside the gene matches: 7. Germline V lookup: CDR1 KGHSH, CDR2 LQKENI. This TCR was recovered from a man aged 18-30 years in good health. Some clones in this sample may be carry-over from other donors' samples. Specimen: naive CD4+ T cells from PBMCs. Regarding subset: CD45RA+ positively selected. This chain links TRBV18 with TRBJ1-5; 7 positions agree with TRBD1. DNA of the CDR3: TGTGCCAGCTCACCGGCAAACAGGGGCGGCAATCAGCCCCAGCATTTT. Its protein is CASSPANRGGNQPQHF.